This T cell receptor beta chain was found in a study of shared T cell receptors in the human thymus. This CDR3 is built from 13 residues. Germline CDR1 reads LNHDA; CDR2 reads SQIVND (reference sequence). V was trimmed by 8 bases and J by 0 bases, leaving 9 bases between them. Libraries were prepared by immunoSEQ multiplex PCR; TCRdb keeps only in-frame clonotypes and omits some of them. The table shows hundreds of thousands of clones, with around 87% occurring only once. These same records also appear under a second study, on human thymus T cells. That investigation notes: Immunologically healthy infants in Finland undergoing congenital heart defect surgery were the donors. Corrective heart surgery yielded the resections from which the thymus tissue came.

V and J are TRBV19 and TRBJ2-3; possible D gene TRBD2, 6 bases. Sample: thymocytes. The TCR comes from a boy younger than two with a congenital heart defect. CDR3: CASAGGSTDTQYF. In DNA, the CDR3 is TGTGCCAGTGCTGGAGGGAGCACAGATACGCAGTATTTT.